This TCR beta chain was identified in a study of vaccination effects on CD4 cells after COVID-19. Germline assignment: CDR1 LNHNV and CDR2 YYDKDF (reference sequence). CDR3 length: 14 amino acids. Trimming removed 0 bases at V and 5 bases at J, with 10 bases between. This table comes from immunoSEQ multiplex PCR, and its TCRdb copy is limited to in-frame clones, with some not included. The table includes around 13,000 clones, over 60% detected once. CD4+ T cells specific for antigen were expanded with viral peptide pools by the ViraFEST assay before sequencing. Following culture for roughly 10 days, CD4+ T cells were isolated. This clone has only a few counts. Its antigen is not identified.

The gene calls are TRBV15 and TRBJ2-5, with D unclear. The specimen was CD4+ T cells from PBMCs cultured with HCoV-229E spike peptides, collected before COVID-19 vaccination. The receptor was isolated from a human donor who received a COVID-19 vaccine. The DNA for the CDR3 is TGTGCCACCAGCAGAGATATCTCCGCTGAGACCCAGTACTTC. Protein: CATSRDISAETQYF. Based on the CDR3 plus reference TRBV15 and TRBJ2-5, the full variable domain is DAMVIQNPRYQVTQFGKPVTLSCSQTLNHNVMYWYQQKSSQAPKLLFHYYDKDFNNEADTPDNFQSRRPNTSFCFLDIRSPGLGDTAMYLCATSRDISAETQYFGPGTRLLVL.